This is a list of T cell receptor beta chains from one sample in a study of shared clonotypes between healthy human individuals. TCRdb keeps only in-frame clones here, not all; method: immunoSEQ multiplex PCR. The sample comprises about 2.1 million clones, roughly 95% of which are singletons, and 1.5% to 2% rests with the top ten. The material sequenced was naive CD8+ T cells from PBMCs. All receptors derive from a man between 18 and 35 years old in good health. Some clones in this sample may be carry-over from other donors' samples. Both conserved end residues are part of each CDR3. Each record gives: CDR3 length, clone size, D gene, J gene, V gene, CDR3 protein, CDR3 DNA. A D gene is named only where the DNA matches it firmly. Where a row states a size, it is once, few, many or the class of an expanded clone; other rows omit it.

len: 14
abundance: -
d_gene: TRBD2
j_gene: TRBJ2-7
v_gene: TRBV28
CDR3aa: CASIETSGIYEQYF
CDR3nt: TGTGCCAGCATCGAGACTAGCGGGATATACGAGCAGTACTTC

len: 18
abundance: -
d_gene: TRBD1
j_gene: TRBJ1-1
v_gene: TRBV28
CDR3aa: CASRTGTGLISVATEAFF
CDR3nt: TGTGCCAGCAGAACGGGGACAGGGTTGATCTCCGTGGCCACTGAAGCTTTCTTT

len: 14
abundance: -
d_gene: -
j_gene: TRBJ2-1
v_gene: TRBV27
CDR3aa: CASRHTGAYNEQFF
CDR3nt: TGTGCCAGCAGACACACGGGGGCCTACAATGAGCAGTTCTTC

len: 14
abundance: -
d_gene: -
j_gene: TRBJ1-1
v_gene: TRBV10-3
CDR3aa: CAISDGRTNTEAFF
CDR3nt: TGTGCCATCAGTGATGGTAGGACGAACACTGAAGCTTTCTTT

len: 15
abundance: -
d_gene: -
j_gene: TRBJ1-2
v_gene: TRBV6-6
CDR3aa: CASSYSLGREDGYTF
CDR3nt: TGTGCCAGCAGTTACTCGTTGGGCCGGGAAGACGGCTACACCTTC

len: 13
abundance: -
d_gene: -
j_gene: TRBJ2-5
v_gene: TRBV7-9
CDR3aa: CASSPRIQETQYF
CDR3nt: TGTGCCAGCAGCCCCCGGATCCAAGAGACCCAGTACTTC

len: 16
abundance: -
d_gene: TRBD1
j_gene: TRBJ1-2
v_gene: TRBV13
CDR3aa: CASSSGTGATNYGYTF
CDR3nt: TGTGCCAGCAGCAGCGGGACAGGGGCGACTAACTATGGCTACACCTTC

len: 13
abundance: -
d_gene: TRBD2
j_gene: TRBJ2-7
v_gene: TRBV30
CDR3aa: CAWSGSGSYEQYF
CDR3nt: TGTGCCTGGAGTGGTAGCGGGAGCTACGAGCAGTACTTC

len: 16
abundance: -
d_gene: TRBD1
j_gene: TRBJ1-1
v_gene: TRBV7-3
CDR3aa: CASSYPQGTAITEAFF
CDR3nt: TGTGCCAGCAGCTATCCACAGGGGACAGCGATCACTGAAGCTTTCTTT

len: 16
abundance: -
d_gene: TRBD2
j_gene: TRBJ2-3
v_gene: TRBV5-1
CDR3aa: CASSSKVAGVVDTQYF
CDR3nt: TGCGCCAGCAGCTCGAAGGTAGCGGGAGTTGTAGATACGCAGTATTTT

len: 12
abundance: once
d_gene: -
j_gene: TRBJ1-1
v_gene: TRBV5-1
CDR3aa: CASSLEWGEAFF
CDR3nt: TGCGCCAGCAGCTTGGAATGGGGTGAAGCTTTCTTT

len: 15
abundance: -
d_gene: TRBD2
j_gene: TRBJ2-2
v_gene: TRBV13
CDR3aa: CASSWRTSWPGELFF
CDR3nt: TGTGCCAGCAGCTGGAGGACTAGCTGGCCCGGGGAGCTGTTTTTT

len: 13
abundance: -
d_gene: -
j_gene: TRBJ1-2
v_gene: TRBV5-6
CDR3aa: CASSSGMNYGYTF
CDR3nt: TGTGCCAGCAGCTCCGGGATGAACTATGGCTACACCTTC

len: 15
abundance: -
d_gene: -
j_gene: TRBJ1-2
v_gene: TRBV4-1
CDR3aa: CASSLGVVISGGYTF
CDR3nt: TGCGCCAGCAGCTTGGGGGTTGTAATTTCGGGTGGCTACACCTTC

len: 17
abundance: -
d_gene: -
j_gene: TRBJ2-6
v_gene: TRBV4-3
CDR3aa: CASSDGTRHSGANVLTF
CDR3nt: TGCGCCAGCAGCGATGGGACCCGGCACTCTGGGGCCAACGTCCTGACTTTC

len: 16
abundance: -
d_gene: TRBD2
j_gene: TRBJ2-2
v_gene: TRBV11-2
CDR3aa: CASSLVSGRSTGELFF
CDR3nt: TGTGCCAGCAGCTTAGTGAGCGGGAGGTCCACCGGGGAGCTGTTTTTT

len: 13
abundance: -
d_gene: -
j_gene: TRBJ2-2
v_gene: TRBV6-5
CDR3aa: CASSPIVAGELFF
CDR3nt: TGTGCCAGCAGTCCGATTGTAGCTGGGGAGCTGTTTTTT

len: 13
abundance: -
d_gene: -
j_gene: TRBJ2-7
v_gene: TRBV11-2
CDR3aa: CASSLDPTYEQYF
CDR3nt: TGTGCCAGCAGCTTAGACCCTACATACGAGCAGTACTTC